The T cell receptor beta chain under discussion was sequenced for a study of T cells in Graves' hyperthyroidism and ophthalmopathy. Absence of ophthalmopathy progression within 18 months defined stable Graves' hyperthyroidism. Hyperthyroidism was newly diagnosed in patients aged 18 to 65 (duration under 2 months). Exclusions: uncontrolled infection, other autoimmune disease, pregnancy, lactation. There are 13 residues in the CDR3. Germline V CDR1 and CDR2: MNHNS, SASEGT. V shed 4 bases and J shed 4 bases, with 10 bases lying between them. RNA transcripts provided the source from which TCR beta CDR3 regions were amplified. A first-round RT-PCR of the TCR CDR3 used the HTBI primer set. TCRdb recomputed calls from the multiplex PCR reads with MiXCR, one row per CDR3 protein. The sample lists around 350,000 distinct CDR3 sequences, 19% seen once, with 3.7% in the top ten.

The chain links TRBV6-1 to TRBJ1-1; no definite D call. The sequence derives from a woman younger than 30 with Graves' hyperthyroidism. The sequencing input was blood. The CDR3 loop is CASSGERVTEAFF. The CDR3 coding sequence is TGTGCCAGCAGTGGGGAGAGGGTCACTGAAGCTTTCTTT.